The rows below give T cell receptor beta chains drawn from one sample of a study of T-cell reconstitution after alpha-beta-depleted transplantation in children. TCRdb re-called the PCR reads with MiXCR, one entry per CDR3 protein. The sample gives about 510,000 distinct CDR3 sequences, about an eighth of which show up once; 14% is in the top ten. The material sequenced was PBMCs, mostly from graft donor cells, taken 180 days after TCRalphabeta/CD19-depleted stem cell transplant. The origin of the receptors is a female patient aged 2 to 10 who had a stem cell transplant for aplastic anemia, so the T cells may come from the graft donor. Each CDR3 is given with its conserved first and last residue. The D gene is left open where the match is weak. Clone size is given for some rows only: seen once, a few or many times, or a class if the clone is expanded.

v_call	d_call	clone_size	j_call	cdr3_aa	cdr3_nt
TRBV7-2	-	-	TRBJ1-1	CASSLYRENTEAFF	TGTGCCAGCAGCTTGTACAGGGAGAACACTGAAGCTTTCTTT
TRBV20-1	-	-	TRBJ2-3	CSAAGLLSPDTQYF	TGCAGTGCCGCTGGGTTGTTATCTCCAGATACGCAGTATTTT
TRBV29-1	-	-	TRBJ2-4	CSVRLRDNKNIQYF	TGCAGCGTTAGGCTCCGGGACAACAAAAACATTCAGTACTTC
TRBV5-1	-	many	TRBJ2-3	CASSLSAGNTQYF	TGCGCCAGCAGCTTGAGCGCAGGAAATACGCAGTATTTT
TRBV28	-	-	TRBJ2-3	CASSPTGRVTDTQYF	TGTGCCAGCAGTCCCACTGGGCGGGTCACAGATACGCAGTATTTT
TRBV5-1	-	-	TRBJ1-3	CASSLDRTGNTIYF	TGCGCCAGCAGCCTCGACAGGACTGGAAACACCATATATTTT
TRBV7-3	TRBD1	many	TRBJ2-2	CASSLTGTGTGELFF	TGTGCCAGCAGCTTAACCGGGACAGGCACCGGGGAGCTGTTTTTT
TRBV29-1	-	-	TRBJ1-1	CSVGRSDGSNTEAFF	TGCAGCGTTGGTCGATCCGACGGCTCCAACACTGAAGCTTTCTTT
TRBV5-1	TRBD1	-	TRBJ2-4	CASSFGQGVSAKNIQYF	TGCGCCAGCAGCTTCGGACAGGGAGTATCCGCCAAAAACATTCAGTACTTC
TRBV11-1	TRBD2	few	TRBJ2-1	CASSLRTSGASSYNEQFF	TGTGCCAGCAGCTTACGGACTAGCGGAGCCAGCTCCTACAATGAGCAGTTCTTC
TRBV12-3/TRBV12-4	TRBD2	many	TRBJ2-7	CASSPGTSGLGQYF	TGTGCCAGCAGCCCCGGGACTAGCGGGCTTGGGCAGTACTTC
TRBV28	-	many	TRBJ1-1	CASSLSGLWNTEAFF	TGTGCCAGCAGTTTATCGGGACTGTGGAACACTGAAGCTTTCTTT
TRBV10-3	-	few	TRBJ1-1	CASGSPEAFF	TGTGCCAGCGGGAGCCCTGAAGCTTTCTTT
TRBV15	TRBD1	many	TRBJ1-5	CATSRETGGNQPQHF	TGTGCCACCAGCAGAGAGACAGGGGGGAATCAGCCCCAGCATTTT
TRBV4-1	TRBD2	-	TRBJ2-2	CASSQERAGGPITGELFF	TGCGCCAGCAGCCAAGAACGAGCGGGAGGGCCGATCACCGGGGAGCTGTTTTTT
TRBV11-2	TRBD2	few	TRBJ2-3	CASSATAGGSLSRFTDTQYF	TGTGCCAGCAGCGCCACCGCGGGAGGTTCCCTTTCTAGGTTCACAGATACGCAGTATTTT
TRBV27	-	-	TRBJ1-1	CASSLWGGQNTEAFF	TGTGCCAGCAGTTTGTGGGGAGGACAGAACACTGAAGCTTTCTTT
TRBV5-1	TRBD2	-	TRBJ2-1	CASSFGDPILAGLSYNEQFF	TGCGCCAGCAGCTTTGGGGACCCAATTCTAGCGGGCCTATCTTACAATGAGCAGTTCTTC
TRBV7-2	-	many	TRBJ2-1	CASMAGPYNEQFF	TGTGCCAGCATGGCGGGCCCCTACAATGAGCAGTTCTTC
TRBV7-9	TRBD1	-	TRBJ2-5	CASGTGQETQYF	TGTGCCAGCGGGACAGGCCAAGAGACCCAGTACTTC
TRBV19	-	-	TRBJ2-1	CARRTGSNEQFF	TGTGCCAGAAGAACAGGGAGCAATGAGCAGTTCTTC
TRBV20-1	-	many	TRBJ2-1	CSARDIARHSYNEQFF	TGCAGTGCTAGAGATATAGCGCGACACTCCTACAATGAGCAGTTCTTC
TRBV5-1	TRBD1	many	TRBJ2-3	CASSLAGTDRTDTQYF	TGCGCCAGCAGCTTGGCCGGGACAGACCGCACAGATACGCAGTATTTT
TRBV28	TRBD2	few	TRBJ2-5	CASSRGGLAGKETQYF	TGTGCCAGCAGCAGGGGGGGACTAGCGGGGAAAGAGACCCAGTACTTC
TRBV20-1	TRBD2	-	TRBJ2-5	CSVRRLAGGQETQYF	TGCAGTGTACGAAGACTAGCGGGAGGACAAGAGACCCAGTACTTC
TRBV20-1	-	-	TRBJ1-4	CSAQQRYNEKLFF	TGCAGTGCTCAACAGCGTTATAATGAAAAACTGTTTTTT
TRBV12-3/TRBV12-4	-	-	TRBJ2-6	CASSLGGWSGAGANVLTF	TGTGCCAGCAGTTTAGGGGGCTGGAGTGGGGCTGGGGCCAACGTCCTGACTTTC
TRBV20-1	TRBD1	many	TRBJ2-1	CSAGAAGGWNEQFF	TGCAGTGCGGGAGCCGCAGGGGGATGGAATGAGCAGTTCTTC
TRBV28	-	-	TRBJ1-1	CASSIRLLNTEAFF	TGTGCCAGCAGTATTCGACTACTGAACACTGAAGCTTTCTTT
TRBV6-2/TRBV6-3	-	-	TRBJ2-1	CASSYLGPRNEQFF	TGTGCCAGCAGTTACCTGGGACCGAGAAATGAGCAGTTCTTC
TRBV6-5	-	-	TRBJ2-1	CASSYPSYGTHTEQFF	TGTGCCAGCAGTTACCCGAGTTATGGCACCCATACTGAGCAGTTCTTC
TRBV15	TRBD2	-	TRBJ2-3	CATSRDFLAGVADTQYF	TGTGCCACCAGCAGAGATTTCCTAGCGGGAGTGGCAGATACGCAGTATTTT
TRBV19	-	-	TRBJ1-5	CASSFRSSEPQHF	TGTGCCAGTAGTTTCAGGTCCTCGGAGCCCCAGCATTTT
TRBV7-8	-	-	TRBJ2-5	CASTLRTVAETQYF	TGTGCCAGCACCCTTCGGACGGTAGCAGAGACCCAGTACTTC
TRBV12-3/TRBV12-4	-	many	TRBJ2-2	CASSLRPGELFF	TGTGCCAGCAGTCTCCGTCCCGGGGAGCTGTTTTTT
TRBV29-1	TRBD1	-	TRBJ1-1	CSARQGYTEAFF	TGCAGCGCCCGACAGGGGTACACTGAAGCTTTCTTT
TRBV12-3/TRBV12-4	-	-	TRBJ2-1	CASSQAGTAYNEQFF	TGTGCCAGCAGCCAAGCGGGGACAGCCTACAATGAGCAGTTCTTC
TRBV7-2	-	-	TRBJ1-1	CASSSALWGGTEAFF	TGTGCCAGCAGCTCCGCTCTGTGGGGCGGGACTGAAGCTTTCTTT
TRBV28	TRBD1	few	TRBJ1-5	CASSGDRQGAGGSNQPQHF	TGTGCCAGCAGTGGGGACCGACAGGGGGCCGGGGGAAGCAATCAGCCCCAGCATTTT
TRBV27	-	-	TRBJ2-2	CASNYVANTGELFF	TGTGCCAGCAATTACGTCGCGAACACCGGGGAGCTGTTTTTT
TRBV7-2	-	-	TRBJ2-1	CASSLMPGLNPNEQFF	TGTGCCAGCAGCTTAATGCCGGGACTCAACCCCAATGAGCAGTTCTTC
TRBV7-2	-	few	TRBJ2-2	CASSLAPVNTGELFF	TGTGCCAGCAGCTTAGCGCCGGTGAACACCGGGGAGCTGTTTTTT
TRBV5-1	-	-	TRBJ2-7	CASTRDLGEQYF	TGCGCCAGCACGCGCGACTTGGGCGAGCAGTACTTC
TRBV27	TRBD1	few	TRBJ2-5	CASSLLGTGESETQYF	TGTGCCAGCAGTTTATTGGGGACAGGGGAGTCGGAGACCCAGTACTTC
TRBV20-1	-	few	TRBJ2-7	CSAREVTASYEQYF	TGCAGTGCTAGAGAGGTGACAGCCTCCTACGAGCAGTACTTC
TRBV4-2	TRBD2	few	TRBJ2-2	CASSQVTGGATGELFF	TGTGCCAGCAGCCAAGTCACGGGAGGTGCCACCGGGGAGCTGTTTTTT
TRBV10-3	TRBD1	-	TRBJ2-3	CAISVGTGGYTDTEYF	TGTGCCATCAGCGTCGGGACAGGGGGCTACACAGATACGGAGTATTTT
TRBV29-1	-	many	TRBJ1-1	CSVAGVGTEAFF	TGCAGCGTTGCGGGGGTCGGCACTGAAGCTTTCTTT
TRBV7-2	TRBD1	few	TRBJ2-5	CASSVTGRETQYF	TGTGCCAGCAGCGTGACAGGGCGTGAGACCCAGTACTTC
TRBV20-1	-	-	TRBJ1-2	CSARDRGGVAYGYTF	TGCAGTGCTAGAGATCGGGGTGGGGTGGCCTATGGCTACACCTTC
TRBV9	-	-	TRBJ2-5	CASSAAGSTQETQYF	TGTGCCAGCAGCGCGGCAGGGTCTACGCAAGAGACCCAGTACTTC
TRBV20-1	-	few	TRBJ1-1	CSAYSQVKTEAFF	TGCAGTGCTTATTCACAGGTGAAGACTGAAGCTTTCTTT
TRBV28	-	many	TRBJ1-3	CASSLDSHSGNTIYF	TGTGCCAGCAGCCTCGACAGTCACTCTGGAAACACCATATATTTT
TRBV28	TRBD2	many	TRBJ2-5	CASSFLAGETQYF	TGTGCCAGCAGTTTTCTAGCGGGAGAGACCCAGTACTTC
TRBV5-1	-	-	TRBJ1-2	CASSLDNLNGYTF	TGCGCCAGCAGCTTGGACAATCTCAATGGCTACACCTTC
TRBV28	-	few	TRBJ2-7	CASSLLDPYEQYF	TGTGCCAGCAGCCTTCTCGACCCATACGAGCAGTACTTC
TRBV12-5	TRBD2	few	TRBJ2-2	CASGLVLLAGVPNTGELFF	TGTGCTAGTGGTTTGGTACTTTTAGCGGGAGTCCCTAACACCGGGGAGCTGTTTTTT
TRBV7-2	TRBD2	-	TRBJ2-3	CASSRRLAVPNTDTQYF	TGTGCCAGCAGCCGCAGACTAGCTGTGCCTAACACAGATACGCAGTATTTT
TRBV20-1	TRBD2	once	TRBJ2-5	CSAALAGVAETQYF	TGCAGTGCTGCCTTAGCGGGAGTGGCGGAGACCCAGTACTTC